Below, 24 T cell receptor beta chains from the same sample are listed, as sequenced in a study of blood T cell repertoires in COVID-19. TCRdb's table, derived via immunoSEQ multiplex PCR, lists solely in-frame clones and lacks some. The data hold some 150,000 clones, with 85% to 90% observed a single time. Sequences were obtained from peripheral blood. The receptors were sampled from a man aged 45-65 years with active COVID-19.

CDR3 in DNA: TGTGCCAGCACCGTAATCCCTGGAAACACCATATATTTT. Translated: CASTVIPGNTIYF. The chain carries TRBV2 and TRBJ1-3; D not resolved. CDR1 and CDR2 (germline): SNHLY, FYNNEI. The CDR3 runs 13 residues. The V and J ends lost 7 bases and 2 bases respectively, with 9 bases between them.

This chain uses TRBV7-3 with TRBJ1-3; 9 bases match TRBD1. V was clipped by 2 bases and J by 4 bases; unmatched bases: 3. The CDR3 has 15 amino acids. The germline V gene has CDR1 SGHTA and CDR2 FQGTGA. In nucleotides, the CDR3 is TGTGCCAGCAGCTTAGGAGGGACAGGGGGAAACACCATATATTTT. Translating gives CASSLGGTGGNTIYF.

This chain uses TRBV6-2 or TRBV6-3 with TRBJ1-1; D is unresolved. The length of the CDR3 is 16 residues. Trimming removed 0 bases from V and 6 bases from J, with 17 bases in between. Germline CDR1 and CDR2: MNHEY and SVGEGT. CDR3 sequence reads: CASSYSLTRGGSEAFF. The CDR3 DNA is TGTGCCAGCAGTTACTCCCTGACGCGAGGCGGTTCTGAAGCTTTCTTT.

The CDR3 nucleotides read TGTGCCAGCAGTTCGGGCGGACAGGGCGCCTACGAGCAGTACTTC. Translated: CASSSGGQGAYEQYF. The gene calls are TRBV7-2 and TRBJ2-7; 8 bases match TRBD1. The CDR3 contains 15 residues. Germline V CDR1 and CDR2: SGHTA, FQGNSA. Trimming cost V 6 bases and J 2 bases; bases outside gene matches: 9.

This clone has just one count. The chain carries TRBV4-1 and TRBJ2-7; D ambiguous. The CDR3 sequence is 15 residues long. Germline V gives CDR1 MGHRA, CDR2 YSYEKL. The V end was cut by 4 bases, the J end by 4 bases, with 17 bases between. The CDR3 DNA sequence: TGCGCCAGCAGCCCCGTGCCGGGTTCCCGATACGAGCAGTACTTC. Its translation: CASSPVPGSRYEQYF.

This clone was observed once. The chain links TRBV6-5 to TRBJ2-1, with a weak D call TRBD2 (6 bases). CDR3 length: 14 amino acids. Germline loops: CDR1 MNHEY, CDR2 SVGAGI. V was trimmed by 11 bases and J by 9 bases, leaving 23 bases between them. DNA for the CDR3: TGTGCCGGTCGGTGGGAGGTAGGGTTGGGTGAGCAGTTCTTC. Amino acid sequence: CAGRWEVGLGEQFF.

The chain links TRBV4-1 to TRBJ2-5; D is ambiguous. The CDR3 totals 14 residues. Germline assignment: CDR1 MGHRA and CDR2 YSYEKL. Trimming pared 0 bases from V and 5 bases from J, leaving 10 bases between. The CDR3 region is CASSQDPRGETQYF. CDR3 nucleotide sequence: TGCGCCAGCAGCCAAGATCCCCGCGGTGAGACCCAGTACTTC.

The chain couples TRBV4-2 to TRBJ2-1; 12 bases map to TRBD2. Losses at the gene ends were 6 bases for V and 5 bases for J; bases not matched to a gene: 8. The CDR3 runs to 16 residues. CDR1 is LGHNA, CDR2 YNFKEQ, per germline. The CDR3: CASSREGTSGHNEQFF. As DNA, the CDR3 is TGTGCCAGCAGTCGAGAAGGGACTAGCGGGCACAATGAGCAGTTCTTC.

On this clone itself: One end of the junction fails to match germline, which may point to a read error. This chain uses TRBV6-5 with TRBJ2-2; D ambiguous. The CDR3 runs to 14 residues. Germline V lookup: CDR1 MNHEY, CDR2 SVGAGI. CDR3: CAGSYYSMSGELFF. The CDR3 coding sequence is TGTGCCGGCAGCTACTACTCAATGTCCGGGGAGCTGTTTTTT.

This clone has only one observation. This rearrangement joins TRBV7-4 to TRBJ2-1, with 14 bases fitting TRBD2. This CDR3 has 19 residues. CDR1 is SGHVT and CDR2 is SQSDAQ in the germline V gene. The J segment lost 0 bases and the V segment lost 4 bases, leaving 8 bases of the junction unmatched. The CDR3 reads CASSCTGTSGGRSYNEQFF. The CDR3 DNA reads as TGTGCCAGCAGCTGCACCGGGACTAGCGGGGGCCGCTCCTACAATGAGCAGTTCTTC.

The chain links TRBV5-1 to TRBJ2-7; 10 nucleotides match TRBD1. The length of the CDR3 is 13 residues. Trimming cost V 7 bases and J 3 bases; bases outside gene matches: 4. Germline CDR1 reads SGHRS; CDR2 reads YFSETQ. CDR3 in DNA: TGCGCCAGCCGACGGACAGGGGGCTACGAGCAGTACTTC. Protein product: CASRRTGGYEQYF.

V is TRBV6-5 and J is TRBJ1-2; 8 bases map to TRBD1. The V gene's germline CDR1 is MNHEY and CDR2 SVGAGI. With 6 bases clipped from V and 4 bases from J, the junction kept 7 bases outside the gene matches. The CDR3 covers 14 residues. This CDR3 is CASRALQGGYGYTF. The CDR3 DNA follows: TGTGCCAGCAGGGCTTTACAGGGGGGCTATGGCTACACCTTC.

The V call is TRBV18, the J call TRBJ2-7; maybe TRBD1 (6 bases). V was shortened by 4 bases and J by 4 bases, with 14 bases between the two germline ends. Germline CDR1 reads KGHSH; CDR2 reads LQKENI. This CDR3 is built from 14 residues. DNA for the CDR3: TGTGCCAGCTCACGGAGTGGACAGTCGTACGAGCAGTACTTC. It specifies CASSRSGQSYEQYF.

This rearrangement joins TRBV28 to TRBJ2-3; the match to TRBD2 covers 8 bases. This CDR3 is 14 amino acids long. Germline CDR1 MDHEN, CDR2 SYDVKM. The V segment lost 6 bases and the J segment 6 bases; nucleotides outside the gene matches: 8. The CDR3 spells CASSPAGGEDTQYF. DNA for the CDR3: TGTGCCAGCAGCCCGGCCGGGGGGGAGGATACGCAGTATTTT.

This clone was seen more than once but under ten times. V usage is TRBV9 and J usage is TRBJ2-5; no definite D call. CDR1 is SGDLS and CDR2 is YYNGEE in the germline V gene. The length of the CDR3 is 14 residues. V was shortened by 3 bases and J by 7 bases, with 16 bases between the two germline ends. The CDR3 protein is CASSASTVAGTQYF. The CDR3 bases are TGTGCCAGCAGCGCCTCCACCGTGGCTGGGACCCAGTACTTC.

CDR3 sequence (DNA): TGTGCCAGCAGCTACCGGACTTGGAGCTCTGGGGCCAACGTCCTGACTTTC. Its translation: CASSYRTWSSGANVLTF. This chain links TRBV3-1 (or the pseudogene TRBV3-2) with TRBJ2-6; TRBD2 is a possible D gene (5 bases). CDR1 and CDR2 (germline): LGHDT, YNNKEL (reference sequence). V lost 5 bases and J lost 0, with 14 bases in between. The CDR3 is made up of 17 amino acids.

V is TRBV6-5 and J is TRBJ2-1, with D uncertain. Germline CDR1 MNHEY, CDR2 SVGAGI. Trimming removed 1 base at V and 7 bases at J, with 14 bases between. The CDR3 is 15 amino acids. The CDR3 DNA follows: TGTGCCAGCAGTTACTGGAGCACGGCGAGGAATGAGCAGTTCTTC. This encodes CASSYWSTARNEQFF.

This clone has more than one count but fewer than ten. The chain employs TRBV6-1 and TRBJ2-5; the match to TRBD2 covers 12 bases. This CDR3 is 15 amino acids long. V lost 2 bases to trimming and J lost 2 bases; unmatched junction nucleotides: 0. Per the germline V gene, CDR1 is MNHNS and CDR2 is SASEGT. The CDR3 DNA is TGTGCCAGCAGTGAACTAGCGGGGGGGCAAGAGACCCAGTACTTC. It translates to CASSELAGGQETQYF.

V is TRBV5-5 and J is TRBJ2-1; 7 positions agree with TRBD1. The junction had 11 bases not matched to a gene; V was cut back by 5 bases and J by 6 bases. Germline V gene sequence: CDR1 SGHKS, CDR2 YYEKEE (reference sequence). The CDR3 consists of 15 residues. The CDR3, as DNA: TGTGCCAGCAGTTTAACAGGGGTCTACCCCAATGAGCAGTTCTTC. It translates to CASSLTGVYPNEQFF.

J is TRBJ1-1 and V is TRBV19; D might be TRBD1 (6 bases). This CDR3 has 15 residues. Germline CDR1 is LNHDA and CDR2 is SQIVND (reference sequence). V lost 7 bases to trimming and J lost 3 bases, with 18 bases between them. DNA for the CDR3: TGTGCCAGTACCGACCGTAACAGGGAACACACTGAAGCTTTCTTT. Protein: CASTDRNREHTEAFF.

This clone was picked up a small number of times. This rearrangement joins TRBV5-1 to TRBJ1-5; the D is unclear. Germline loops: CDR1 SGHRS, CDR2 YFSETQ. The length of the CDR3 is 16 residues. Deletions cut 4 bases from V and 0 bases from J, with 14 bases between. CDR3: CASSDAGPNSNQPQHF. DNA of the CDR3: TGCGCCAGCAGCGACGCTGGGCCAAATAGCAATCAGCCCCAGCATTTT.

This chain uses TRBV18 with TRBJ2-3; D is undetermined. The V and J ends lost 2 bases and 5 bases respectively, with 11 bases between them. CDR3 length equals 14 residues. CDR1 and CDR2 (germline): KGHSH, LQKENI. CDR3 sequence reads: CASSPVQFVDTQYF. The CDR3 nucleotides read TGTGCCAGCTCACCAGTCCAGTTCGTAGATACGCAGTATTTT.

The V gene is TRBV11-2, the J gene TRBJ2-1, with 10 bases aligning to TRBD2. The CDR3 covers 16 residues. Germline CDR1 and CDR2: SGHAT and FQNNGV. V was pared by 3 bases and J by 5 bases, with 7 bases of the junction left unmatched. CDR3 DNA: TGTGCCAGCAGCTTGCGAGCGGGGGGGCCAGACAATGAGCAGTTCTTC. Its translation is CASSLRAGGPDNEQFF.

This chain links TRBV14 with TRBJ2-3, with D unclear. Germline V gene sequence: CDR1 SGHDN, CDR2 FVKESK. The CDR3 length is 14 residues. Between the trimmed V and J ends, which lost 1 base and 3 bases, there was a span of 8 bases. Written as DNA, the CDR3 is TGTGCCAGCAGCCAAGGAGTACAGACAGATACGCAGTATTTT. It specifies CASSQGVQTDTQYF.